One and the same sample provided the 11 T cell receptor beta chains below, sequenced in a study of regulatory T cells in long-lasting Graves disease. As to time point: persistent/refractory GD, antithyroid drugs over 5 years with positive TRAb. There was RNA extracted from PBMCs, and the TCR library was made from it. To make TCR beta libraries, researchers used iRepertoire HTBI primers and Arm-PCR of CDR3 regions. In TCRdb, the multiplex PCR reads were re-called with MiXCR into one record per CDR3 protein. The data contain about 420,000 distinct CDR3 sequences, about a quarter of them singletons. Sequences were derived from peripheral blood mononuclear cells (PBMCs), sampled when the disease was refractory, from a patient treated with antithyroid drugs. These receptors originate from a female donor with Graves disease.

This sequence joins TRBV20-1 and TRBJ2-3; D gene uncertain. The CDR3 has 16 residues. Germline CDR1 reads DFQATT; CDR2 reads SNEGSKA (reference sequence). Trimming removed 0 bases at V and 0 bases at J, with 13 bases between. CDR3: CSARETFGPSTDTQYF. The CDR3 nucleotides read TGCAGTGCTAGAGAAACCTTTGGACCGAGCACAGATACGCAGTATTTT.

This clonotype was seen only a few times. The chain carries TRBV6-1 and TRBJ1-5, with D uncertain. This CDR3 region has 17 residues. V was shortened by 8 bases and J by 2 bases, with 22 bases between the two germline ends. Looked up from germline, CDR1 is MNHNS and CDR2 is SASEGT. In DNA, the CDR3 is TGTGCCAGCCAAAAGTTTGTGCCCTCGGTAGGCAATCAGCCCCAGCATTTT. As protein: CASQKFVPSVGNQPQHF.

This clonotype was seen ten or more times. The J gene is TRBJ2-5, the V gene TRBV12-3 or TRBV12-4, with 13 bases fitting TRBD2. The CDR3 is 18 amino acids. Trimming removed 3 bases from V and 5 bases from J; junction bases left unmatched: 12. The CDR3 nucleotides are TGTGCCAGCAGTTTGTTCGGGACTAGCGGGATGACTGGCGAGACCCAGTACTTC. It yields the protein CASSLFGTSGMTGETQYF.

The rearrangement joins TRBV19 to TRBJ1-5; D is uncertain. This CDR3 comprises 14 residues. Germline V gives CDR1 LNHDA, CDR2 SQIVND (reference sequence). V was pared by 8 bases and J by 0 bases, with 11 bases between. For the CDR3, the DNA is TGTGCCAGTTCGGACGGATATAGCAATCAGCCCCAGCATTTT. It yields the protein CASSDGYSNQPQHF.

This chain uses TRBV24-1 with TRBJ2-3; D call uncertain. V was shortened by 0 bases and J by 4 bases, with 4 bases between the two germline ends. This CDR3 has 13 amino acids. The V gene's germline CDR1 is KGHDR and CDR2 SFDVKD. The DNA for the CDR3 is TGTGCCACCAGTGATTTGCCCGCAGATACGCAGTATTTT. This codes for CATSDLPADTQYF.

This clonotype was detected a few times. The chain joins TRBV24-1 to TRBJ2-3; D may match TRBD1 or TRBD2 (6 bases each). Germline values: CDR1 KGHDR, CDR2 SFDVKD. The CDR3 is 16 amino acids. V was pared by 4 bases and J by 5 bases, with 18 bases between. The CDR3, as DNA: TGTGCCACCAGTGACCTCACCTTTGGGGGGCAAGATACGCAGTATTTT. It is translated as CATSDLTFGGQDTQYF.

As concerns this clonotype: A much larger clone is a single base away; this may be a read error. The conserved phenylalanine or tryptophan normally closing the CDR3 is absent here, so this likely arose from a read error. The chain employs TRBV28 and TRBJ1-2; no definite D call. Germline-derived CDR1 and CDR2 are MDHEN and SYDVKM. Trimming cost V 6 bases and J 4 bases, with 18 bases left between them. This CDR3 comprises 15 residues. DNA for the CDR3: TGTGCCAGCAGCTTAGGTAGCTCTCGGGGCTATGGCTACACCCTC. This translates into CASSLGSSRGYGYTL.

The chain joins TRBV7-9 to TRBJ2-3, with D tentatively TRBD1 (6 bases). Trimming took off 1 base at V and 13 bases at J, with 12 bases between the two ends. The CDR3 is 12 amino acids. Germline V CDR1 and CDR2: SEHNR, FQNEAQ (reference sequence). The CDR3 sequence is CASSLGQGTEYF. The CDR3 coding sequence is TGTGCCAGCAGCTTAGGGCAGGGGACGGAGTATTTT.

The V gene is TRBV29-1, the J gene TRBJ1-2; D remains ambiguous. In germline, CDR1 is SQVTM, CDR2 ANQGSEA. Deletions cut 7 bases from V and 4 bases from J, with 19 bases between. The CDR3 is 14 residues long. CDR3 amino acids: CSAGVGQGPYGYTF. The CDR3 bases are TGCAGCGCTGGGGTTGGCCAAGGACCCTATGGCTACACCTTC.

Comments on this clonotype: A much larger clone lies a single base off, so this may be a read error. The V gene is TRBV12-3 or TRBV12-4, the J gene TRBJ2-5; TRBD2 aligns across 9 bases. J gave up 7 bases and V 4 bases, and 10 bases lay outside the gene matches. This CDR3 is built from 15 residues. CDR3 sequence reads: CASSSSGRPGGTQYF. Here the CDR3 DNA reads TGTGCCAGCAGTTCGAGCGGGAGGCCCGGGGGGACCCAGTACTTC.

This clonotype appeared many times. This chain joins TRBV28 and TRBJ2-7; TRBD1 or TRBD2 may be the D gene (6 bases each). Germline V CDR1 and CDR2: MDHEN, SYDVKM. This CDR3 is built from 14 residues. Deletions cut 5 bases from V and 6 bases from J, with 17 bases between. This CDR3 reads CASSEARGLFEQYF. The CDR3 nucleotides read TGTGCCAGCAGTGAGGCCAGGGGACTGTTCGAGCAGTACTTC.